This T cell receptor beta chain was identified during a study of OX40 agonist ivuxolimab in advanced cancers. For the study at large: Eligibility rules accepted prior anti-PD-1, anti-PD-L1 or anti-CTLA-4 therapy, and 35% to 40% had some. Regarding the study as a whole: Antigen targets of the expanded peripheral T cells went undetermined. Circulating CD4+ and CD8+ T cells showed clonal expansion by week 6 at 0.1 to 3.0 mg/kg.

TCRdb's copy holds only in-frame clones and misses some; the assay was immunoSEQ multiplex PCR. Of 65,000 to 95,000 clones listed, 94% are singletons. Points on this clone: Its antigen remains unidentified.

The germline gives CDR1 SGDLS, CDR2 YYNGEE. V was shortened by 0 bases and J by 5 bases, with 17 bases between the two germline ends. The CDR3 length is 16 residues. With autoimmune disease history or systemic immunosuppression, patients were excluded. The receptor's source is an adult with an advanced solid tumor such as melanoma, head and neck, liver or kidney cancer. V is TRBV9 and J is TRBJ1-1; D may be TRBD1 (5 bases). This material consisted of CD4+ or CD8+ T cells sorted from blood, taken in a trial of the OX40 agonist ivuxolimab. In DNA, the CDR3 is TGTGCCAGCAGCGTAGTCGGGGGGGACGGAGGAACTGAAGCTTTCTTT. It codes for CASSVVGGDGGTEAFF.